The clone carrying this T cell receptor beta chain has a handful of counts. Its antigen is not known. This entry comes from a study of cytomegalovirus exposure and HLA in healthy donors. Whole-study results and caveats: DRB1 showed the most TCR associations and HLA-C the fewest in a later analysis, as rates varied by HLA locus.

Primers for the PCR totalled 60 Vbeta and 13 Jbeta. Sequenced by immunoSEQ multiplex PCR; TCRdb stores in-frame clones only, minus some. Of roughly 130,000 clones listed, 8.5% are singletons. This TCR came from a middle-aged man in good health and CMV-seronegative. Sequencing used PBMCs.

This CDR3 is CASSQPGQGNSGYTF. The DNA of the CDR3 is TGCGCCAGCAGCCAACCGGGACAGGGGAATTCTGGCTACACCTTC. This sequence joins TRBV4-1 and TRBJ1-2; 10 bases align to TRBD1. The CDR3 is 15 amino acids. Germline lookup yields CDR1 MGHRA and CDR2 YSYEKL. V lost 2 bases, J lost 7 bases, and 7 bases stayed unmatched.